The 20 T cell receptor beta chains listed next were all sequenced from one sample in a study of blood T cell repertoires in COVID-19. Repertoires were generated with immunoSEQ multiplex PCR, while TCRdb's copy carries only in-frame clones and drops some. The data hold 200,000 to 250,000 clones, with approximately 90% observed a single time. Source material: peripheral blood. The receptors come from a man aged 25 to 40 with COVID-19, enrolled during active disease.

The chain combines TRBV28 with TRBJ1-2, with 7 bases that match TRBD1. With 11 bases clipped from V and 4 bases from J, the junction kept 4 bases outside the gene matches. This CDR3 comprises 11 residues. Germline-derived CDR1 and CDR2 are MDHEN and SYDVKM. The CDR3 sequence: CAGGGSYGYTF. The CDR3 DNA is TGTGCCGGAGGGGGCAGCTATGGCTACACCTTC.

The V gene is TRBV19, the J gene TRBJ1-2, with TRBD1 matching 8 bases. Germline lookup yields CDR1 LNHDA and CDR2 SQIVND (reference sequence). The CDR3 length is 15 residues. The V and J ends lost 9 bases and 4 bases, in that order; junction bases with no gene match: 13. The CDR3 DNA follows: TGTGCCAGCAGACCGACAGGGGCGCAGGGCTATGGCTACACCTTC. This gives the protein CASRPTGAQGYGYTF.

Written as DNA, the CDR3 is TGTGCCAGCTCACCACCGCGGGCGGCCTCCTACGAGCAGTACTTC. It codes for CASSPPRAASYEQYF. The chain uses TRBV18 and TRBJ2-7; possible D gene TRBD2, 5 bases. Germline CDR1 reads KGHSH; CDR2 reads LQKENI. Trimming took 0 bases from V and 0 from J, leaving 9 bases between them. The CDR3 has 15 amino acids. The entire variable domain, with the rest obtained from reference TRBV18 and TRBJ2-7, is as follows: NAGVMQNPRHLVRRRGQEARLRCSPMKGHSHVYWYRQLPEEGLKFMVYLQKENIIDESGMPKERFSAEFPKEGPSILRIQQVVRGDSAAYFCASSPPRAASYEQYFGPGTRLTVT.

CDR3 DNA sequence: TGTGCCAGCAGCCCCAGGGGAGATAGCGGGCTAGGCACAGATACGCAGTATTTT. Protein sequence: CASSPRGDSGLGTDTQYF. The rearrangement joins TRBV7-2 to TRBJ2-3; a possible D gene is TRBD2 (7 bases). The CDR3 spans 18 residues. CDR1 and CDR2 from the germline V gene are SGHTA and FQGNSA. Trimming shortened V by 5 bases and J by 1 base, and 22 bases separated the two germline ends.

This chain links TRBV5-1 with TRBJ2-7; 7 nucleotides match TRBD1. The CDR3 covers 15 residues. CDR1 and CDR2 from the germline V gene are SGHRS and YFSETQ. Trimming cost V 0 bases and J 3 bases; bases outside gene matches: 6. The CDR3 DNA is TGCGCCAGCAGCTTGGGAAGGGGGCTGGTCTACGAGCAGTACTTC. Encoded protein: CASSLGRGLVYEQYF.

The chain couples TRBV3-1 (or the pseudogene TRBV3-2) to TRBJ2-5; a possible D gene is TRBD1 (6 bases). Germline V CDR1 and CDR2: LGHDT, YNNKEL (reference sequence). Between the trimmed V and J ends, which lost 3 bases and 5 bases, there was a span of 16 bases. There are 15 residues in the CDR3. The CDR3 is CASSQVRDNRETQYF. The CDR3 DNA reads TGTGCCAGCAGCCAGGTCCGGGACAACCGGGAGACCCAGTACTTC.

CDR3 sequence reads: CASSVDQGAGNTIYF. CDR3 DNA: TGTGCCAGCAGCGTAGACCAGGGGGCTGGAAACACCATATATTTT. V usage is TRBV9 and J usage is TRBJ1-3; 7 nucleotides align to TRBD1. V dropped 0 bases and J dropped 2; count of bases not matched to a gene: 2. The CDR3 is 15 amino acids. Germline V gives CDR1 SGDLS, CDR2 YYNGEE.

This clone was seen only once. V and J are TRBV9 and TRBJ2-6; D gene uncertain. Trimming left V 0 bases short and J 4 bases short, with 8 bases between. The CDR3 spans 15 residues. The germline V gene has CDR1 SGDLS and CDR2 YYNGEE. DNA for the CDR3: TGTGCCAGCAGCGTAGCCGGGTCCGGGGCCAACGTCCTGACTTTC. This sequence encodes CASSVAGSGANVLTF. The full variable domain, in which reference TRBV9 and TRBJ2-6 provide the parts outside the CDR3, is DSGVTQTPKHLITATGQRVTLRCSPRSGDLSVYWYQQSLDQGLQFLIQYYNGEERAKGNILERFSAQQFPDLHSELNLSSLELGDSALYFCASSVAGSGANVLTFGAGSRLTVL.

V and J are TRBV28 and TRBJ2-3, with 7 nucleotides matching TRBD2. With V trimmed by 8 bases and J by 4 bases, 9 bases remained unmatched. Germline loops: CDR1 MDHEN, CDR2 SYDVKM. The CDR3 sequence is 14 residues long. CDR3 bases: TGTGCCAGCCGGGAGGCAGGGCAAGCAGATACGCAGTATTTT. This gives the protein CASREAGQADTQYF. The whole variable domain, filled in from reference TRBV28 and TRBJ2-3, reads DVKVTQSSRYLVKRTGEKVFLECVQDMDHENMFWYRQDPGLGLRLIYFSYDVKMKEKGDIPEGYSVSREKKERFSLILESASTNQTSMYLCASREAGQADTQYFGPGTRLTVL.

The chain is built from TRBV24-1 and TRBJ2-3, with 7 bases aligning to TRBD2. Trimming cost V 2 bases and J 2 bases; bases outside gene matches: 9. The CDR3 covers 17 residues. The germline V gene has CDR1 KGHDR and CDR2 SFDVKD. The CDR3 DNA reads TGTGCCACCAGTGATTATAGGGAGGGGACCCCCACAGATACGCAGTATTTT. Translated, it gives CATSDYREGTPTDTQYF.

This chain joins TRBV7-2 and TRBJ1-2; 8 nucleotides line up with TRBD1. Looked up from germline, CDR1 is SGHTA and CDR2 is FQGNSA. J was trimmed by 7 bases and V by 5 bases; bases with no gene match: 6. The CDR3 is made up of 13 amino acids. CDR3 in DNA: TGTGCCAGCAGCCCTCAGGGGGCGTTTGGCTACACCTTC. This codes for CASSPQGAFGYTF.

The chain employs TRBV19 and TRBJ2-7, with 8 nucleotides matching TRBD2. CDR3 size: 14 residues. CDR1 and CDR2 from the germline V gene are LNHDA and SQIVND (reference sequence). V trimming: 5 bases; J trimming: 6 bases; junction bases outside the gene matches: 9. CDR3 region: CASSSGAGAGEQYF. The CDR3 nucleotides are TGTGCCAGTAGTTCTGGAGCGGGAGCCGGCGAGCAGTACTTC.

This rearrangement joins TRBV29-1 to TRBJ2-7, with 9 bases matching TRBD1. The V gene end was trimmed by 8 bases and the J gene end by 1 base; junction bases not matched to a gene: 6. CDR3 length: 13 amino acids. CDR1 is SQVTM, CDR2 ANQGSEA, per germline. In nucleotides, the CDR3 is TGCAGCCTCGACAGGGGGTTATCCTACGAGCAGTACTTC. Encoded protein: CSLDRGLSYEQYF.

This chain uses TRBV27 with TRBJ1-6; TRBD1 might be the D (5 bases). This CDR3 has 14 residues. V lost 5 bases, J lost 0 bases, and 5 bases lay in between. From germline, CDR1 is MNHEY and CDR2 SMNVEV (reference sequence). The chain's CDR3 is CASSDSSYNSPLHF. CDR3 nucleotides: TGTGCCAGCAGTGACAGCTCCTATAATTCACCCCTCCACTTT.

This chain joins TRBV4-1 and TRBJ1-2, with D hard to call. Between the trimmed V and J ends, which lost 1 base and 7 bases, there was a span of 16 bases. Germline CDR1 MGHRA, CDR2 YSYEKL. The CDR3 sequence is 15 residues long. The CDR3 coding sequence is TGCGCCAGCAGCCAAGTTCTCAGAATCCCCCCTGGCTACACCTTC. Translated, it gives CASSQVLRIPPGYTF.

The rearrangement uses TRBV27 and TRBJ1-1; D is perhaps TRBD1 (5 bases). V was clipped by 3 bases and J by 5 bases, with 13 bases between them. The germline CDR1 and CDR2 sequences are MNHEY and SMNVEV (reference sequence). CDR3 size: 14 residues. Here the CDR3 DNA reads TGTGCCAGCAGTTTGGGAGGGGCGGTTACTGAAGCTTTCTTT. This sequence encodes CASSLGGAVTEAFF.

The chain is built from TRBV7-3 and TRBJ2-3; 10 nucleotides match TRBD2. Per germline, CDR1 SGHTA and CDR2 FQGTGA. With 0 bases clipped from V and 5 bases from J, the junction kept 8 bases outside the gene matches. This CDR3 spans 17 amino acids. The CDR3: CASSLTYLAGEGDTQYF. The CDR3 region has the DNA TGTGCCAGCAGCTTAACGTATCTAGCGGGAGAGGGAGATACGCAGTATTTT.

V is TRBV5-1 and J is TRBJ1-1; D gene unclear. This CDR3 contains 13 residues. The V gene's germline CDR1 is SGHRS and CDR2 YFSETQ. Trimming removed 4 bases at V and 0 bases at J, with 7 bases between. This chain's CDR3 is CASSLSLNTEAFF. In DNA, the CDR3 is TGCGCCAGCAGCCTATCCTTGAACACTGAAGCTTTCTTT.

This clone was seen a handful of times. This chain connects TRBV5-1 to TRBJ2-7; D remains ambiguous. V lost 0 bases and J lost 5, with 3 bases in between. Per the germline V gene, CDR1 is SGHRS and CDR2 is YFSETQ. The CDR3 is 11 amino acids. Here the CDR3 DNA reads TGCGCCAGCAGCTTGGTTAACGAGCAGTACTTC. As protein: CASSLVNEQYF.

The rearrangement uses TRBV6-2 or TRBV6-3 and TRBJ1-2, with 7 bases that match TRBD1. Germline V gives CDR1 MNHEY, CDR2 SVGEGT. This CDR3 has 14 residues. J was trimmed by 4 bases and V by 4 bases; bases with no gene match: 6. As DNA, the CDR3 is TGTGCCAGCAGTTCCTCGGGACAGCTCTATGGCTACACCTTC. Amino acid sequence: CASSSSGQLYGYTF.